This is a list of T cell receptor beta chains from one sample in a study of CD8+ T cells in alopecia areata. Libraries were prepared by immunoSEQ multiplex PCR; TCRdb keeps only in-frame clonotypes and omits some of them. The sample contains over 120,000 clones, less than 70% of which appear only once. The sequencing used CD8+ T cells sorted from blood, collected at week 4, from a patient treated with tofacitinib. Receptors originate from a human donor with alopecia areata. The conserved cysteine and the conserved F or W are not part of the CDR3 here.

J gene,V gene,CDR3 protein
TRBJ1-1,TRBV27,ASSSIRGTEAF
TRBJ2-3,TRBV5-1,ASSSRTGGPDTQY
TRBJ1-1,TRBV10-3,AISEVGTEAF
TRBJ2-7,TRBV4-1,ASSPRWSGGTNSYEQY
TRBJ2-7,TRBV13,ASSLGTATYEQY
TRBJ1-1,TRBV30,AWSVGAEAF
TRBJ2-7,TRBV10-3,AISETGLRLSYEQY
TRBJ2-5,TRBV13,ASSLNDRETQY
TRBJ2-1,TRBV28,ASSLWGQGANNEQF
TRBJ1-1,TRBV5-5,ASSLKDREYTEAF
TRBJ1-2,TRBV4-1,ASSHTGRPDYGYT
TRBJ2-5,TRBV9,ASSGFQETQY
TRBJ2-2,TRBV11-2,ASSLGQGENTGELF
TRBJ1-4,TRBV7-6,ASSPGLGKTNEKLF
TRBJ1-2,TRBV9,ASSVEPDLVYGYT
TRBJ2-7,TRBV7-9,ASSIAGYEQY
TRBJ2-7,TRBV2,ASCGLAGEQY
TRBJ2-7,TRBV6-5,ASSLGTEAYEQY
TRBJ2-5,TRBV30,AWDFRETQY
TRBJ2-5,TRBV18,ASSPDSGRDQETQY
TRBJ1-3,TRBV14,ASSQDWGTFSGNTIY
TRBJ2-7,TRBV18,ASSPRQGSEGEQY
TRBJ1-2,TRBV29-1,SVDQQGPYGYT
TRBJ2-2,TRBV5-4,ASSLKGSHTGELF
TRBJ1-2,TRBV28,ASSPSWEDYGYT
TRBJ1-1,TRBV11-2,ASSFGGMNTEAF
TRBJ2-7,TRBV4-2,ASSQDRDSYEQY
TRBJ2-7,TRBV18,ASSPSPSYEQY
TRBJ1-4,TRBV5-1,ASSIDRLSEKLF
TRBJ2-7,TRBV6-6,ASKPWGSYEQY
TRBJ2-1,TRBV14,ASSQVGGSYNEQF
TRBJ2-3,TRBV25-1,ASSLRGRTDTQY
TRBJ2-7,TRBV13,ASSSSGTGRYEQY
TRBJ1-1,TRBV7-8,ASSQAGVEDMNTEAF
TRBJ1-1,TRBV5-4,ASSPPGSTEAF
TRBJ2-7,TRBV9,ASGGDDYEQY
TRBJ2-5,TRBV29-1,SVLGGQIHQETQY
TRBJ2-7,TRBV27,ASSLSAGTPIYEQY
TRBJ1-2,TRBV7-9,ASSFGGSNYGYT
TRBJ2-1,TRBV5-1,ASSLVGQGPLSYNEQF
TRBJ1-5,TRBV15,ATSSLSQPQH
TRBJ2-7,TRBV13,ASSRDRTTYEQY
TRBJ1-1,TRBV10-3,AISPQGAAMNTEAF
TRBJ1-3,TRBV5-4,AADSGNTIY
TRBJ1-2,TRBV30,AGTGGRKGYGYT
TRBJ2-2,TRBV7-6,ASSLGSSGTGELF
TRBJ1-1,TRBV7-9,ASSWTGSEAF
TRBJ1-2,TRBV19,ASSMTGGWDYGYT
TRBJ2-5,TRBV10-3,AISESMRNQETQY
TRBJ2-1,TRBV5-6,ASSLGTSGRNNEQF
TRBJ1-6,TRBV4-1,ASSQVYSPNSPLH
TRBJ1-1,TRBV29-1,SAGGQGGTEAF
TRBJ2-7,TRBV4-1,ASSLWEDSYEQY
TRBJ2-5,TRBV23-1,ASSFGQVSFSFGIKETQY
TRBJ1-2,TRBV13,ASGIGSGAYGYT
TRBJ2-7,TRBV29-1,SVEDGDGPEQY
TRBJ2-1,TRBV13,ASSLVSYNEQF
TRBJ2-2,TRBV30,AWRKVYYTGELF
TRBJ1-5,TRBV5-6,ASTVGPGAQPQH